What follows is one T cell receptor beta chain and its context. The data belong to a study of blood T cells in healthy people across ages. Overall study: About one barcoded beta molecule per two T cells was captured by template switching.

Primers used in a second PCR of about 6 to 11 cycles were a sample-barcoded 5' primer and a J-beta primer mix. TCRdb used MiXCR to reprocess the 5' RACE reads, holding one entry per CDR3 protein. Here the sample spans roughly 1.7 million distinct CDR3 sequences, roughly a third being singletons. The total RNA that was extracted per sample amounted to at least 5 micrograms. The CDR3 contains 12 residues. Germline V gene sequence: CDR1 MNHNY, CDR2 SVGAGI (reference sequence). Sequencing used blood. The genes are TRBV6-6 and TRBJ2-4; no definite D call. The J call is uncertain, as TRBJ2-7 better fits the DNA end. This TCR came from a woman in her thirties in good health. The chain's CDR3 is CASRKDLSEQYF. In nucleotides, the CDR3 is TGTGCCAGCAGAAAGGATTTGAGCGAGCAGTACTTC.